One and the same sample provided the 5 T cell receptor beta chains below, sequenced in a study of monozygotic twins with inflammatory bowel disease. TCRdb re-called the 5' RACE reads; every CDR3 protein appears as one record, without DNA. The listing records 160,000 or so distinct CDR3 sequences. The specimen sequenced was blood. Receptors were obtained from a human donor with ulcerative colitis or Crohn's disease, or a healthy co-twin of an affected twin (not recorded which).

The chain uses TRBV20-1 and TRBJ1-2. CDR3 length: 15 residues. The germline V gene encodes CDR1 DFQATT and CDR2 SNEGSKA (reference sequence). The CDR3 spells CSARDRNSASYGYTF.

The CDR3 sequence: CASSLAGPSGANVLTF. This rearrangement joins TRBV13 to TRBJ2-6. Per the germline V gene, CDR1 is PRHDT and CDR2 is FYEKMQ (reference sequence). This CDR3 spans 16 amino acids.

V is TRBV11-2 and J is TRBJ2-7; TCRdb names TRBD1, which stays unverified in the absence of DNA. In germline, CDR1 is SGHAT, CDR2 FQNNGV. The CDR3 consists of 19 residues. CDR3 loop: CASSVSRLNTGQGKYEQYF.

The chain recombines TRBV27 with TRBJ2-1. Germline V lookup: CDR1 MNHEY, CDR2 SMNVEV (reference sequence). The CDR3 has 14 amino acids. The CDR3 loop reads CASSTPNGYNEQFF.

The V and J genes are TRBV3-1 and TRBJ2-4; TCRdb indicates TRBD1, and absent DNA this call remains unverified. Germline lookup yields CDR1 LGHDT and CDR2 YNNKEL (reference sequence). This CDR3 comprises 14 residues. The CDR3 loop is CASSQRGAKNIQYF.